A single sample gave rise to the 10 T cell receptor beta chains below, sequenced in a study of T cell responses to AZD1222 COVID-19 vaccine. The protocol was immunoSEQ multiplex PCR, while the TCRdb copy is restricted to in-frame clones and leaves out a portion. The table has roughly 160,000 clones, just over 90% seen once. The sample here was peripheral blood, taken on day 0 of MenACWY control vaccination. The receptors shown here come from an adult in good health.

The rearrangement joins TRBV18 to TRBJ2-1, with D unresolved. This CDR3 contains 14 residues. In germline, CDR1 is KGHSH, CDR2 LQKENI. V lost 7 bases to trimming and J lost 0 bases, with 10 bases between them. The CDR3 nucleotides read TGTGCCAGCTGTGCTGGCCCCTCCTACAATGAGCAGTTCTTC. Translation gives CASCAGPSYNEQFF.

This clone was seen only once. The chain employs TRBV7-8 and TRBJ2-2, with TRBD2 matching 13 bases. J was trimmed by 4 bases and V by 8 bases; bases with no gene match: 7. CDR1 SGHVS and CDR2 FQNEAQ come from the germline V gene. The CDR3 has 16 residues. CDR3: CASRTSGSTGTGELFF. The CDR3, as DNA: TGTGCCAGCCGGACTAGCGGGAGTACGGGCACCGGGGAGCTGTTTTTT.

The chain's CDR3 is CATRGTGGNYGYTF. CDR3 bases: TGTGCCACCAGAGGGACAGGGGGCAACTATGGCTACACCTTC. The chain is built from TRBV24-1 and TRBJ1-2, with 12 bases matching TRBD1. In germline, CDR1 is KGHDR, CDR2 SFDVKD. This CDR3 contains 14 residues. With 7 bases clipped from V and 2 bases from J, the junction kept 1 base outside the gene matches.

On this clone: One end of the junction does not line up with germline, which may come from a read error. The V and J genes are TRBV5-4 and TRBJ1-3, with 7 bases lining up with TRBD1. The CDR3 consists of 17 residues. Germline CDR1 and CDR2: SGHNT and YYREEE (reference sequence). This CDR3 is CASRLADRHFSGNTIYF. The CDR3 coding sequence is TGTGCCAGCAGGTTGGCGGACAGGCATTTCTCTGGAAACACCATATATTTT.

This clone was recorded only once. J is TRBJ1-5 and V is TRBV5-1, with a possible D match to TRBD1 (5 bases). V was trimmed by 0 bases and J by 4 bases, leaving 11 bases between them. Germline assignment: CDR1 SGHRS and CDR2 YFSETQ. The CDR3 covers 15 residues. The CDR3 DNA sequence: TGCGCCAGCAGCTTGGGGACAAGGGATAATCAGCCCCAGCATTTT. This encodes CASSLGTRDNQPQHF.

The CDR3 region is CASSPGPAQFF. The CDR3 DNA follows: TGTGCCAGCAGTCCTGGACCGGCTCAGTTCTTC. The chain joins TRBV28 to TRBJ2-1; no definite D call. V lost 5 bases and J lost 13, with 12 bases in between. Germline CDR1 MDHEN, CDR2 SYDVKM. CDR3 length: 11 amino acids.

The genes are TRBV2 and TRBJ2-7; the match to TRBD2 covers 8 bases. This CDR3 contains 14 residues. The V gene's germline CDR1 is SNHLY and CDR2 FYNNEI. The V segment lost 1 base and the J segment 9 bases; nucleotides outside the gene matches: 8. The CDR3 is CASSEVGLEFRQYF. The CDR3 DNA reads TGTGCCAGCAGTGAAGTGGGACTAGAGTTCCGGCAGTACTTC.

The chain carries TRBV10-3 and TRBJ1-2; 8 bases agree with TRBD1. The trim removed 7 bases at V and 4 bases at J, leaving 11 bases unmatched. Per germline, CDR1 ENHRY and CDR2 SYGVKD. The CDR3 loop spans 15 amino acids. Here the CDR3 DNA reads TGTGCCATCAATACAGGGGGGTCCCAACCCTATGGCTACACCTTC. This sequence encodes CAINTGGSQPYGYTF.

The chain uses TRBV29-1 and TRBJ2-2; D possibly corresponds to TRBD2 (6 bases). Trimming stripped 5 bases from V and 3 bases from J, with 10 bases between. The CDR3 spans 13 residues. The V gene's germline CDR1 is SQVTM and CDR2 ANQGSEA. In nucleotides, the CDR3 is TGCAGCGTTTCTGGAGGGGACACCGGGGAGCTGTTTTTT. Translation gives CSVSGGDTGELFF.

This rearrangement joins TRBV27 to TRBJ2-7; D may be TRBD2 (6 bases). Trimming removed 5 bases at V and 2 bases at J, with 13 bases between. This CDR3 has 14 residues. Germline V gene lookup returns CDR1 MNHEY and CDR2 SMNVEV (reference sequence). CDR3 residues: CASSAGPKPYEQYF. In DNA, the CDR3 is TGTGCCAGCAGTGCGGGACCTAAACCCTACGAGCAGTACTTC.